The present TCR beta chain was sequenced within a study of cytomegalovirus exposure and HLA in healthy donors. Study context: A preliminary data release comprised around 85 million unique TCRs obtained from HLA-typed donors. Study observations and caveats: Diagnosis of cytomegalovirus status made by the classifier reportedly showed high specificity and sensitivity.

Vbeta (60) and Jbeta (13) primers were used in the PCR. Clones were read by immunoSEQ multiplex PCR, and TCRdb kept only the in-frame ones, dropping some. The sample lists approximately 150,000 clones, just under 75% occurring once. The CDR3 is 17 amino acids. From germline, CDR1 is LGHNA and CDR2 YNFKEQ. V gave up 2 bases and J gave up 2 bases; unmatched junction bases: 7. As for this clone: What it binds is not known.

The specimen sequenced was PBMCs. The rearrangement links TRBV4-2 to TRBJ2-1, with 9 bases fitting TRBD2. This receptor was identified in a woman aged 18-29 years in good health and CMV-seronegative. Here the CDR3 DNA reads TGTGCCAGCAGCCAACCCCTCGCGGGGGGGCCCTACAATGAGCAGTTCTTC. It translates to CASSQPLAGGPYNEQFF.